The T cell receptor beta chain under discussion was sequenced for a study of T cell changes during pregnancy in multiple sclerosis (dated by TCRdb to 2018 to 2020). Background for the entire study: The study examined how the T cell repertoire changed over the course of pregnancy in women with multiple sclerosis.

V is clipped by 1 base and J by 1 base, and the sequence between their germline boundaries is 13 bases long. From cysteine to phenylalanine, the CDR3 is 16 amino acids long. CDR3 DNA only is kept here, 48 bases in frame from base 1. Reading the germline V gene gives CDR1 LGHNA and CDR2 YNFKEQ. Receptor amplification or capture employed the immunoSEQ multiplex PCR assay. In its TCRdb copy, this immuneACCESS table keeps in-frame sequences only and misses some clones. Where compared with another copy, unresolved V genes explain less than half of these, and the others have no known cause. The sample yields around 50,000 clones; around nine tenths were counted once. The ten largest clones capture about 0.61% of the sample. Points on this clone: Which antigen it targets is not known. No much larger clone exists at a distance of one base, and base qualities are not known.

The chain joins TRBV4-2 to TRBJ1-1, with TRBD1 perhaps the D gene, on 5 matching bases. Here the sequenced sample was CD4+ T cells from peripheral blood mononuclear cells, taken after pregnancy. This sequence originates from a female donor in good health, enrolled as a control in a pregnancy study. The CDR3 sequence is CASSQVGRGRNTEAFF. The nucleotides read TGTGCCAGCAGCCAAGTTGGGAGGGGTAGGAACACTGAAGCTTTCTTT.